A selection of T cell receptor beta chains follows, all from one sample in a study of blood T cell repertoires in COVID-19. TCRdb's table, derived via immunoSEQ multiplex PCR, lists solely in-frame clones and lacks some. The table lists roughly 250,000 clones, 70% to 90% of them singletons. Sequencing used peripheral blood. The receptors here all came from a woman between 40 and 50 years old with acute or convalescent COVID-19. The CDR3 runs from the conserved cysteine through the conserved F or W. The order of the fields is V gene, J gene, D gene, CDR3 protein. D genes are given only for firm matches.

TRBV12-3/TRBV12-4,TRBJ1-5,NA,CASSLPSQPQHF
TRBV7-9,TRBJ1-3,NA,CASSLQGAGSGNTIYF
TRBV19,TRBJ1-2,TRBD1,CASSIVVGTAIYGYTF
TRBV11-3,TRBJ2-3,NA,CASSFDAGSTQYF
TRBV5-1,TRBJ1-6,NA,CASSPTGGQNNSPLHF
TRBV3-1/TRBV3-2,TRBJ1-2,NA,CASSQAAGLGYGYTF
TRBV12-2,TRBJ2-5,NA,CASRFLPLRTGYQETQYF
TRBV7-9,TRBJ1-6,TRBD1,CASSLEGSGGLYSPLHF
TRBV6-5,TRBJ1-2,NA,CASSQPGPAGYGYTF
TRBV30,TRBJ2-2,TRBD1,CAWSGGGGFGELFF
TRBV9,TRBJ1-3,TRBD1,CASSARDRSSSGNTIYF
TRBV9,TRBJ1-2,TRBD1,CASSFGTGLSFGYTF
TRBV11-2,TRBJ1-2,NA,CASSPVKRDMGGNNGYTF
TRBV19,TRBJ2-1,NA,CASSGRVNEQFF
TRBV7-2,TRBJ1-6,NA,CASSLSQGLNSPLHF
TRBV7-9,TRBJ2-1,NA,CASSLEGTYSYNEQFF
TRBV7-9,TRBJ1-2,TRBD1,CASSLSNIGQGVGGYTF
TRBV5-4,TRBJ2-1,TRBD2,CASSLELAGYNEQFF
TRBV6-1,TRBJ1-2,NA,CASSEASYKGDGYTF
TRBV11-2,TRBJ2-1,TRBD2,CASSSAGGPNEQFF
TRBV2,TRBJ2-6,TRBD1,CASSLSRTGVASGANVLTF
TRBV5-6,TRBJ1-1,NA,CASSSRHPKAFF
TRBV7-2,TRBJ1-2,TRBD1,CASSLATGFHYGYTF
TRBV4-2,TRBJ2-5,NA,CASSQESGGETQYF
TRBV2,TRBJ2-5,TRBD2,CASTVKPGGGQETQYF